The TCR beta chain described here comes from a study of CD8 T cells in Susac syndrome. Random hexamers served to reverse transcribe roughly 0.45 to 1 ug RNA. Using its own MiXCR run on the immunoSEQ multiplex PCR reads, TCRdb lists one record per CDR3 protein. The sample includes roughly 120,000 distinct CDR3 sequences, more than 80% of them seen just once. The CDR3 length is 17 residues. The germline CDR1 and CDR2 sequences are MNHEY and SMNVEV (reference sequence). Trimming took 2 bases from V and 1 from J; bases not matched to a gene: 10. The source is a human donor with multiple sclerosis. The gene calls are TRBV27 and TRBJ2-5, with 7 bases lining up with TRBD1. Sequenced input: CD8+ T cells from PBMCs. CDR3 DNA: TGTGCCAGCAGTTTAGAAGGGGGACAGCCGGTCCAAGAGACCCAGTACTTC. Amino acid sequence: CASSLEGGQPVQETQYF.